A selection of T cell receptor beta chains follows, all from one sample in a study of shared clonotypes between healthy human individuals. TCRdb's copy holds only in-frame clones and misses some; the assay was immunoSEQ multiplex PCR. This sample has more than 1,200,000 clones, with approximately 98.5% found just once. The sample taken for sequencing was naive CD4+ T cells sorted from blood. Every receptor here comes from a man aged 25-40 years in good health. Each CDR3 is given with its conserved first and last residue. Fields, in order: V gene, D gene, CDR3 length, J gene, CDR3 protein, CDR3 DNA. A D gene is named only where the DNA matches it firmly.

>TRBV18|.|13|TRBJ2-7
CASSPTGIYEQYF
TGTGCCAGCTCACCTACGGGGATCTACGAGCAGTACTTC
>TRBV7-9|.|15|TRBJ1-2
CASSLSDGANYGYTF
TGTGCCAGCAGCTTATCGGACGGAGCTAACTATGGCTACACCTTC
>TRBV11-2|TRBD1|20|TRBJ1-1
CASSLEWTGYNRLRDTEAFF
TGTGCCAGCAGCTTAGAGTGGACAGGTTACAATCGCCTTAGGGACACTGAAGCTTTCTTT
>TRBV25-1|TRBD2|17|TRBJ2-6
CASSQTSGRAGANVLTF
TGTGCCAGCAGTCAGACTAGCGGGAGGGCTGGGGCCAACGTCCTGACTTTC
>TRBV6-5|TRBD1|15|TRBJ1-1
CASSPTGAMNTEAFF
TGTGCCAGCAGTCCGACAGGGGCGATGAACACTGAAGCTTTCTTT
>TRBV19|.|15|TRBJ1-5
CASSMGQVLFQPQHF
TGTGCCAGTAGTATGGGTCAAGTTCTCTTTCAGCCCCAGCATTTT
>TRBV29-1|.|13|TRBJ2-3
CSVRSLSTDTQYF
TGCAGCGTTCGATCGTTAAGCACAGATACGCAGTATTTT
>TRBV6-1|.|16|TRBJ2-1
CASSASHASSYNEQFF
TGTGCCAGCAGTGCATCCCACGCCAGCTCCTACAATGAGCAGTTCTTC
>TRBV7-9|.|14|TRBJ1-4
CASSSGATNEKLFF
TGTGCCAGCAGTTCAGGGGCAACTAATGAAAAACTGTTTTTT
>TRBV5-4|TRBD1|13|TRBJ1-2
CASSSTGVYGYTF
TGTGCCAGCAGCTCAACAGGGGTCTATGGCTACACCTTC
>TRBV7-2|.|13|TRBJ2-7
CASRLTGGYEQYF
TGTGCCAGCAGATTGACAGGAGGCTACGAGCAGTACTTC
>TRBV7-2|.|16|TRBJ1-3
CASTNPRAVSGNTIYF
TGTGCCAGCACCAACCCTCGCGCGGTTTCTGGAAACACCATATATTTT
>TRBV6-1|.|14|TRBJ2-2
CASSERTGPGELFF
TGTGCCAGCAGTGAACGGACGGGGCCCGGGGAGCTGTTTTTT
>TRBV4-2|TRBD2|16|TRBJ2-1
CASSGRRIAGGNEQFF
TGTGCCAGCAGCGGACGTCGAATAGCGGGAGGCAATGAGCAGTTCTTC
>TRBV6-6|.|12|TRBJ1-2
CASSPGMYGYTF
TGTGCCAGCAGCCCTGGGATGTATGGCTACACCTTC
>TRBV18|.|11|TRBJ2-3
CASSPRATQYF
TGTGCCAGCTCACCACGCGCTACGCAGTATTTT
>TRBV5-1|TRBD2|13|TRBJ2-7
CASSIAGGTEQYF
TGCGCCAGCAGCATAGCGGGAGGCACCGAGCAGTACTTC
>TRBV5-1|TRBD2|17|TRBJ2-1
CASSLPGLALTYNEQFF
TGCGCCAGCAGCTTGCCGGGACTAGCGCTAACCTACAATGAGCAGTTCTTC
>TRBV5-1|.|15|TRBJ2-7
CASSLVVGATYEQYF
TGCGCCAGCAGCTTGGTAGTAGGGGCTACCTACGAGCAGTACTTC
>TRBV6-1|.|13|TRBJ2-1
CASRGLRYNEQFF
TGTGCCAGCAGAGGACTAAGATACAATGAGCAGTTCTTC
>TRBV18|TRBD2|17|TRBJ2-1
CASSPPVRAGEYNEQFF
TGTGCCAGCTCACCACCGGTGAGAGCGGGAGAGTACAATGAGCAGTTCTTC
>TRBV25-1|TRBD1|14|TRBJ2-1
CASSEPTGVNEQFF
TGTGCCAGCAGTGAGCCTACAGGGGTCAATGAGCAGTTCTTC